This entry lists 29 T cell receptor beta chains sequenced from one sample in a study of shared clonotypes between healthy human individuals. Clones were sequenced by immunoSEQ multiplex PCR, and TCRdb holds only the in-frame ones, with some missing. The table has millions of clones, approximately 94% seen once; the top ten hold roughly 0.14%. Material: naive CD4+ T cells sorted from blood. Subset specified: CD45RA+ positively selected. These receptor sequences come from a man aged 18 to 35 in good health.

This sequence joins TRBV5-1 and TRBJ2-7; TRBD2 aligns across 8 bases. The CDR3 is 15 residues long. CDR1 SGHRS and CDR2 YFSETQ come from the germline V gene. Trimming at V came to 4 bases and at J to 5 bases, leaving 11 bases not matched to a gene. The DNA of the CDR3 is TGCGCCAGCAGCACCCGAGCGGGAGTAGGAGACGAGCAGTACTTC. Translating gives CASSTRAGVGDEQYF.

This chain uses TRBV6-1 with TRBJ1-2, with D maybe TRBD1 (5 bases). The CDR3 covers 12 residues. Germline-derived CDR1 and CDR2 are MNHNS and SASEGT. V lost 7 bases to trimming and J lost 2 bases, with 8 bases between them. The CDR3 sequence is CASTRDNYGYTF. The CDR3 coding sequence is TGTGCCAGCACCCGGGACAACTATGGCTACACCTTC.

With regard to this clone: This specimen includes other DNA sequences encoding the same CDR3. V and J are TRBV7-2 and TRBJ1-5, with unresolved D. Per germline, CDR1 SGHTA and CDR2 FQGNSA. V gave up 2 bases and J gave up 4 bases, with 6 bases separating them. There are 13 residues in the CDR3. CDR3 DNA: TGTGCCAGCAGCTTAACCGTAAATCAGCCCCAGCATTTT. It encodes CASSLTVNQPQHF.

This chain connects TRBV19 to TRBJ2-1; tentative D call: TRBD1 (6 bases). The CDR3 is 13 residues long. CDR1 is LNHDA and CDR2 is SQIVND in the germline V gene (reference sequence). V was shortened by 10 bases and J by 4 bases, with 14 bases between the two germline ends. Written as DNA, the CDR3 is TGTGCCACCAGGGACACGGAATACAATGAGCAGTTCTTC. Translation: CATRDTEYNEQFF.

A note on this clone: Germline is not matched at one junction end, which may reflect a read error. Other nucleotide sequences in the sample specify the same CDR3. Here the CDR3 reads CAWTGTNYGYTF. CDR3 DNA: TGTGCTTGGACCGGTACTAACTATGGCTACACCTTC. The chain carries TRBV30 and TRBJ1-2; D remains unclear. Germline V lookup: CDR1 GTSNPN, CDR2 SVGIG (reference sequence). CDR3 length: 12 residues.

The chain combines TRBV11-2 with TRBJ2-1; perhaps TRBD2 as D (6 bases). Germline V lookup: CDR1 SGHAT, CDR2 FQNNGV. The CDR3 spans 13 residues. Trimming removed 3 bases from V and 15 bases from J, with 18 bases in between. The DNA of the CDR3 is TGTGCCAGCAGCTTGATGACTAGTAGGGATCCGTTCTTC. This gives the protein CASSLMTSRDPFF.

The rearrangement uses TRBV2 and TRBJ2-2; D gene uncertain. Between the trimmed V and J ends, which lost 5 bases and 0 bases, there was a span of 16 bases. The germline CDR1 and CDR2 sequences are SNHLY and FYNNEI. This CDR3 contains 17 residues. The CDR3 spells CASSPVPRNSNTGELFF. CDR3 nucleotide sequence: TGTGCCAGCAGTCCCGTCCCCCGGAATTCGAACACCGGGGAGCTGTTTTTT.

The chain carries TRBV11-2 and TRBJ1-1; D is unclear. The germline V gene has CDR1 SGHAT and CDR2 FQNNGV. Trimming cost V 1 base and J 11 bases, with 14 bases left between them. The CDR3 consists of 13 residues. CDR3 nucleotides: TGTGCCAGCAGCTTAGTAGAACCCTTACCGGCTTTCTTT. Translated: CASSLVEPLPAFF.

The CDR3 region is CASSRENEKLFF. In nucleotides, the CDR3 is TGCGCCAGCAGCCGGGAGAATGAAAAACTGTTTTTT. The chain couples TRBV4-1 to TRBJ1-4; D remains unclear. The germline V and J ends were trimmed by 4 bases and 5 bases, with 5 bases remaining between them. The CDR3 length is 12 residues. CDR1 is MGHRA and CDR2 is YSYEKL in the germline V gene.

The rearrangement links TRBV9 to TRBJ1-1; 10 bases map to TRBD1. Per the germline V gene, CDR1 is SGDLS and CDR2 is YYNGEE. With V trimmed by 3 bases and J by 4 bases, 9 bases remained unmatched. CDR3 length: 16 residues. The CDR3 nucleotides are TGTGCCAGCAGCGACCCGACAGGGGGCGACGGCACTGAAGCTTTCTTT. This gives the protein CASSDPTGGDGTEAFF.

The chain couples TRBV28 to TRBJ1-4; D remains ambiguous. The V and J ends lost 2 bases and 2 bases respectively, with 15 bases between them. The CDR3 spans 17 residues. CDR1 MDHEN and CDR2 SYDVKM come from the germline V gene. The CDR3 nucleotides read TGTGCCAGCAGTTTAGCTGCAGTACTTCTGACTAATGAAAAACTGTTTTTT. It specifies CASSLAAVLLTNEKLFF.

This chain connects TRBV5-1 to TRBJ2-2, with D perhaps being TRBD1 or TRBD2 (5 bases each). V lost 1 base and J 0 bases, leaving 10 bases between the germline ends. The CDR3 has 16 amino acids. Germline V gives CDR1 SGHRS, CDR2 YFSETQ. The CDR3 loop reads CASSLSTGPNTGELFF. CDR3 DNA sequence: TGCGCCAGCAGCTTGTCAACGGGGCCGAACACCGGGGAGCTGTTTTTT.

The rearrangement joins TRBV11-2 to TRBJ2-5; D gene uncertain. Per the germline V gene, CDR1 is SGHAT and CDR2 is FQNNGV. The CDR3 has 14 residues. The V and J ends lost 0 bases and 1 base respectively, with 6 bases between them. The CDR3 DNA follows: TGTGCCAGCAGCTTAGAAAGGCTCCAAGAGACCCAGTACTTC. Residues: CASSLERLQETQYF.

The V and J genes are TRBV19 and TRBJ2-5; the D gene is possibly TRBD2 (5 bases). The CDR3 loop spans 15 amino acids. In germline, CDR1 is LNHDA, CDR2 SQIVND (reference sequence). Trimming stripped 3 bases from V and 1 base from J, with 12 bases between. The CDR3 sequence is CASSIGVGFQETQYF. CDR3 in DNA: TGTGCCAGTAGTATCGGGGTCGGGTTCCAAGAGACCCAGTACTTC.

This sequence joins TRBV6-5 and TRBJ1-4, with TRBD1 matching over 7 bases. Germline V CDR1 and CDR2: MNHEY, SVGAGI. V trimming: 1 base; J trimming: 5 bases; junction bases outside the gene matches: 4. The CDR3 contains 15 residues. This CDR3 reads CASSYWTGVNEKLFF. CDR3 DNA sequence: TGTGCCAGCAGTTACTGGACAGGAGTAAATGAAAAACTGTTTTTT.

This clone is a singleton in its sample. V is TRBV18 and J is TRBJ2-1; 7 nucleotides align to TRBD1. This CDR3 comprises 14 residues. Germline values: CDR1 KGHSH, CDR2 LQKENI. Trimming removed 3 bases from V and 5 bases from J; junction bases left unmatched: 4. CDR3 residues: CASSPTGLNNEQFF. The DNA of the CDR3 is TGTGCCAGCTCACCGACAGGGCTGAACAATGAGCAGTTCTTC.

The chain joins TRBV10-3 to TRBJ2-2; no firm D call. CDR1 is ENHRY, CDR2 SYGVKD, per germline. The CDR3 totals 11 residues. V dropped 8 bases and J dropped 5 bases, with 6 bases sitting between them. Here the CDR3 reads CAIGGTGELFF. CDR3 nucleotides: TGTGCCATCGGCGGTACCGGGGAGCTGTTTTTT.

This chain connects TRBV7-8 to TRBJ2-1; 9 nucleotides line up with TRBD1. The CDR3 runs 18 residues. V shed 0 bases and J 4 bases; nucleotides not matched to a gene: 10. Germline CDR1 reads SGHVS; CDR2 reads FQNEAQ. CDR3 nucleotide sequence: TGTGCCAGCAGCTTAGCGGGTCTACAGGGGGCTCGATACAATGAGCAGTTCTTC. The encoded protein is CASSLAGLQGARYNEQFF. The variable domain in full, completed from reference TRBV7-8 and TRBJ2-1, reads GAGVSQSPRYKVAKRGQDVALRCDPISGHVSLFWYQQALGQGPEFLTYFQNEAQLDKSGLPSDRFFAERPEGSVSTLKIQRTQQEDSAVYLCASSLAGLQGARYNEQFFGPGTRLTVL.

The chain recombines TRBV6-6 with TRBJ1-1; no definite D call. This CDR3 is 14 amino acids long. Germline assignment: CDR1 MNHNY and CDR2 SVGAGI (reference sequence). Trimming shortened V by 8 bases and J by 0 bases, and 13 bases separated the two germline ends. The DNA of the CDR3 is TGTGCCAGCTCCATAGTGGGGTTGAACACTGAAGCTTTCTTT. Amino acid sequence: CASSIVGLNTEAFF.

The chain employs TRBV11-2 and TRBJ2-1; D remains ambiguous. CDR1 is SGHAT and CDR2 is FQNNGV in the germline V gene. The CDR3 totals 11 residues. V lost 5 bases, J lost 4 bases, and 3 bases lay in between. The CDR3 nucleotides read TGTGCCAGCAGCCGATACAATGAGCAGTTCTTC. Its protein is CASSRYNEQFF.

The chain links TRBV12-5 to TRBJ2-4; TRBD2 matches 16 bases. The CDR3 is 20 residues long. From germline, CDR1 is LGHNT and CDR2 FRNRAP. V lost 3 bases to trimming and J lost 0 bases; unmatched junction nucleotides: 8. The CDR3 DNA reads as TGTGCTAGTGGTTTTAGGCGGGGACTAGCGGGAGGGCTAGCCAAAAACATTCAGTACTTC. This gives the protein CASGFRRGLAGGLAKNIQYF.

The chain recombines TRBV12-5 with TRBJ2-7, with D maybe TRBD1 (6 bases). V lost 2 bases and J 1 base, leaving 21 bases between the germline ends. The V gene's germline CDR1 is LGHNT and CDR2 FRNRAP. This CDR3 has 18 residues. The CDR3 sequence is CASGLSMPGQRTSYEQYF. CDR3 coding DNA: TGTGCTAGTGGTTTGTCCATGCCGGGACAAAGGACATCCTACGAGCAGTACTTC.

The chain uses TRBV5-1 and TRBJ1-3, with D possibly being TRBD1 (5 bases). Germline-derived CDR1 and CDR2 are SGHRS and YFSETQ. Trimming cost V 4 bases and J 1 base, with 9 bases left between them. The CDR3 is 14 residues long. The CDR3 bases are TGCGCCAGCAGCGCCGGGGGGTCTGGAAACACCATATATTTT. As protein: CASSAGGSGNTIYF.

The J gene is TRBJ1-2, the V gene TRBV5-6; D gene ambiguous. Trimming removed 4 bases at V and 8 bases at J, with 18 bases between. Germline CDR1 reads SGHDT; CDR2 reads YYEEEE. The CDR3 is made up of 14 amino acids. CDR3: CASSRYERFTGYTF. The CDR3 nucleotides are TGTGCCAGCAGCCGCTACGAGAGGTTTACGGGCTACACCTTC.

The CDR3 reads CASRGQGRNTIYF. CDR3 DNA sequence: TGCGCCAGCCGGGGACAGGGAAGAAACACCATATATTTT. V gene TRBV5-1 combines with J gene TRBJ1-3; 9 bases line up with TRBD1. The CDR3 covers 13 residues. The V gene's germline CDR1 is SGHRS and CDR2 YFSETQ. Trimming removed 7 bases from V and 5 bases from J; junction bases left unmatched: 4.

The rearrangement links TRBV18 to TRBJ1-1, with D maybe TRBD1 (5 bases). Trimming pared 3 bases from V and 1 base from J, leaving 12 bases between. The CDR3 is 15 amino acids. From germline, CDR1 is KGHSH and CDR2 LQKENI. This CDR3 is CASSPAVGENTEAFF. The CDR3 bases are TGTGCCAGCTCACCCGCGGTAGGGGAGAACACTGAAGCTTTCTTT.

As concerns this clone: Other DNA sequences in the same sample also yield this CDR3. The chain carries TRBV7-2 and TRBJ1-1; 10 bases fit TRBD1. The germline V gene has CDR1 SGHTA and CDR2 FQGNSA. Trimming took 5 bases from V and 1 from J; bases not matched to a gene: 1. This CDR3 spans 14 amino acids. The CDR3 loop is CASSRDRGNTEAFF. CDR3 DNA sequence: TGTGCCAGCAGCCGGGACAGGGGGAACACTGAAGCTTTCTTT.

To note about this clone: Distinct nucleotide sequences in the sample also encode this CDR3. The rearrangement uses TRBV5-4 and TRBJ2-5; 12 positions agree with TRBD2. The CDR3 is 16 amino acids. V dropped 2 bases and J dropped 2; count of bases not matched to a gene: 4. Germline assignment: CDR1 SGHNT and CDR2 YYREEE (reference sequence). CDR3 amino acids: CASSFGLAGGQETQYF. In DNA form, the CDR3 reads TGTGCCAGCAGCTTCGGGCTAGCGGGGGGGCAAGAGACCCAGTACTTC.

The CDR3 nucleotides are TGCGCCAGCAGCTCGACAGGGAGGGGCTCTGGGGCCAACGTCCTGACTTTC. Protein sequence: CASSSTGRGSGANVLTF. The chain uses TRBV5-1 and TRBJ2-6; the D gene could be TRBD1 or TRBD2 (7 bases each). The germline V and J ends were trimmed by 3 bases and 0 bases, with 13 bases remaining between them. Germline CDR1 reads SGHRS; CDR2 reads YFSETQ. CDR3 length: 17 amino acids.